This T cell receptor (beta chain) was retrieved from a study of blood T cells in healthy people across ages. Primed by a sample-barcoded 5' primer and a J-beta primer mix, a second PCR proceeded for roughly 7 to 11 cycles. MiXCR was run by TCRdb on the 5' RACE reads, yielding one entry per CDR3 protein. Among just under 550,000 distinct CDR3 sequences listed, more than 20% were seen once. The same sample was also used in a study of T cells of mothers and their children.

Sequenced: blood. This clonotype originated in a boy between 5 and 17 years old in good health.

The CDR3 loop is CASSSPEALGYTF. The CDR3, as DNA: TGCGCCAGCAGCTCTCCGGAGGCCTTAGGCTACACCTTC. The chain carries TRBV5-1 and TRBJ1-2; D is uncertain. The germline V and J ends were trimmed by 3 bases and 8 bases, with 14 bases remaining between them. The CDR3 spans 13 residues. The germline CDR1 and CDR2 sequences are SGHRS and YFSETQ.